The subject of this entry is one TCR beta chain. No cognate antigen has been identified for it. No much larger clonotype is one base removed from it; base qualities were not supplied. This record belongs to a study of blood T cell repertoires in COVID-19 (dated by TCRdb to about 2020). At the level of the whole study: Collaborator samples came from the United States, Italy and Spain and covered acute and convalescent phases of COVID-19. The sample metadata nearly always contained a de-identified subject ID, COVID-19 status, age in years and sex. The repertoires were made available in a free public database intended to serve as a resource for research on the immune response to SARS-CoV-2. Samples came from the ongoing ImmuneRACE study (first 160 participants) plus 1,254 subjects from 6 global collaborators. The material from the prospective study consisted of cDNA or gDNA derived from T cells, B-cell-depleted T cells, or PBMCs. Where HLA class I and class II types were available, the types were taken from metadata supplied by the sample provider, not from assay-based typing. The dataset comprised deeply sampled blood TCRbeta repertoires from subjects exposed to, actively infected with, or recovered from COVID-19. Points the paper makes about the study in general: Clinical and demographic metadata were provided uncurated, with the amount varying by source and participant.

The immunoSEQ Assay, a bias-controlled multiplex PCR, was used to amplify TCRbeta CDR3 regions from genomic DNA. In the source study's methods: Nucleated cell counts per sample were estimated from amplification of reference gene primers within the assay. Sequence reads were collapsed and filtered to measure the absolute abundance of every unique TCRbeta CDR3 rearrangement. For each sample, productive Simpson clonality was calculated as the square root of Simpson's diversity index over productive rearrangements. What TCRdb holds here is the immuneACCESS table cut down to in-frame rearrangements. Part of the clones is not present; checked against another copy, under half of the missing clones reflect an unresolved V gene, and the others are unexplained. That table supplies the V and J calls and clone size; D and trimming were determined from the DNA. The sample includes approximately 150,000 clones, with around 84% observed a single time. Roughly 4.4% of the sample is held by the ten biggest clonotypes.

Including the terminal cysteine and phenylalanine, the CDR3 comprises 16 residues. Solely the CDR3 DNA is kept, with 48 bases framed from the first base. The germline V gene (reference sequence) provides CDR1 MNHNY and CDR2 SVGAGI. V loses 2 bases of germline sequence and J loses 6 bases, and the interval between the two ends is 20 bases. Collaborating institutions collected whole blood in K2EDTA tubes following their own protocols. Collaborator samples were shipped for TCRbeta analysis as frozen whole blood, isolated PBMCs, or DNA extracted from either sample type. Sample: peripheral blood. The sequence was obtained from a human donor in a cohort sampled during active COVID-19. Rearrangement joined TRBV6-6 to TRBJ2-7; D gene: possibly TRBD2, on 6 matching bases. The nucleotide sequence is given as TGTGCCAGCAGTTACGTCGGGTCGGGGGAGGTGTCCGAGCAGTACTTC. Its translation is CASSYVGSGEVSEQYF.